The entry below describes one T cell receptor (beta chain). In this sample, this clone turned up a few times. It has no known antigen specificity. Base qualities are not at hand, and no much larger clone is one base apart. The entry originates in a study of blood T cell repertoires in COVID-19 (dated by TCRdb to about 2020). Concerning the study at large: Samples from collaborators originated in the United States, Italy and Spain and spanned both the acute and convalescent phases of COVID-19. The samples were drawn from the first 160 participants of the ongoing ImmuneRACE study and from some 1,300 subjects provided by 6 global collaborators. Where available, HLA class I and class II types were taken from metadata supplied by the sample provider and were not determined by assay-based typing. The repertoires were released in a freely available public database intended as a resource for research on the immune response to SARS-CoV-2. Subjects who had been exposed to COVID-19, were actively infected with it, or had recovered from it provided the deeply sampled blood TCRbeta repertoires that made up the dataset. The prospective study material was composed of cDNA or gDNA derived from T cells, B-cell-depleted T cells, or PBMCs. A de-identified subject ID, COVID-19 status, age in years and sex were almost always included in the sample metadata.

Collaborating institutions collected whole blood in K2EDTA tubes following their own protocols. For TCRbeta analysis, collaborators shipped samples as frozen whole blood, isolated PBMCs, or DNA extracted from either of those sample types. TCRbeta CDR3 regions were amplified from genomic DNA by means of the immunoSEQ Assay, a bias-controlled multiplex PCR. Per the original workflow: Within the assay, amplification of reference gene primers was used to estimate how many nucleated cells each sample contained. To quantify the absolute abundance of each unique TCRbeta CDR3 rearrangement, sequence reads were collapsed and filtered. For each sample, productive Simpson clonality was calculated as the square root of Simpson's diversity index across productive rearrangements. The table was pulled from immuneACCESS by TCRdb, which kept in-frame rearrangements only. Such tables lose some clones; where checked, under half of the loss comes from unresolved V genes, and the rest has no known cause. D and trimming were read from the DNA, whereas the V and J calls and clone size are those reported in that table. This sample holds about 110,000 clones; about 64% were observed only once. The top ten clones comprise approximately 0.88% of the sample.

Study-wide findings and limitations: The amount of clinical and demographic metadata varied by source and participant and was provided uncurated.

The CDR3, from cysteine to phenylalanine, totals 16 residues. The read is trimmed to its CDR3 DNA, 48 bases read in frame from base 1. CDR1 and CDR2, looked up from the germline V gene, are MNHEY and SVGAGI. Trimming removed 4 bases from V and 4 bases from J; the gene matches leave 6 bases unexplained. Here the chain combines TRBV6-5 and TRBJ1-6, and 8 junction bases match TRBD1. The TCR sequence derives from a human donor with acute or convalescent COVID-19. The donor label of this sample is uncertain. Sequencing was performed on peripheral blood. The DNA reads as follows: TGTGCCAGCAGTTTCGGACAGGGACTTTATAATTCACCCCTCCACTTT. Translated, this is CASSFGQGLYNSPLHF.